A selection of T cell receptor beta chains follows, all from one sample in a study of blood T cell repertoires in COVID-19. Sequenced by immunoSEQ multiplex PCR; TCRdb stores in-frame clones only, minus some. The sample shows around 100,000 clones, more than 65% of them seen only once. The sample consisted of peripheral blood. The receptors stem from a man aged 60 to 69 with acute or convalescent COVID-19. The conserved cysteine and the conserved F or W are not part of the CDR3 here.

v_call	cdr3_aa
TRBV27	ASSSSAGGPPYNEQF
TRBV27	ASSLLQGRTEAF
TRBV5-6	ASSLIDRVSTGELF
TRBV4-1	ASSQAGGSTYNEQF
TRBV5-6	ASRYLTGFNYGYT
TRBV9	ASSASLGPPLH
TRBV18	ASSPGTAQDTIY
TRBV6-5	ASSKPEGNSPLH
TRBV3-1/TRBV3-2	ASSHTGELHYEQY
TRBV5-1	ASTLTWDRGYQETQY
TRBV2	ASRWEARDTEAF
TRBV19	ASSRWEEAEAF
TRBV30	AWGDRGFEAF
TRBV4-3	ASSQEDRGPTNYGYT
TRBV27	ASSEGESYNEQF
TRBV24-1	ATSDGGIGTDTQY
TRBV7-2	ASSLNGQGLNEKLF
TRBV3-1/TRBV3-2	ASSSQGGGYT
TRBV23-1	ASSQSGGPHTEAF
TRBV5-4	ASSLGGGSGNTIY
TRBV5-6	ASSPGRDFIYGYT
TRBV5-4	ASSLRGIYEQY
TRBV28	ASSPGNRAPQH
TRBV2	ASRATGPATGELF
TRBV29-1	SVEAQGSSTDTQY
TRBV19	ASSIGPNLPTGGVKGYT
TRBV7-9	ASSFGQENTDTQY
TRBV6-2/TRBV6-3	ASSSRGQGVYSNQPQH
TRBV29-1	SAAGTGASYT
TRBV21-1	ASSKWEGVNEKLF
TRBV21-1	ASSRPRTGGAGQPQH
TRBV7-2	ASSLVGAQTEAF
TRBV2	ASRPGADNQPQH
TRBV6-5	ASRSAGLNTEAF
TRBV29-1	SVEDDRDENTEAF
TRBV7-2	ASSSNRGNQPQH
TRBV25-1	ASSGQGNDEQY
TRBV5-6	ASSLGTGGGLT
TRBV9	ASSPPRLNTIY
TRBV19	ASSPGQGNYGYT